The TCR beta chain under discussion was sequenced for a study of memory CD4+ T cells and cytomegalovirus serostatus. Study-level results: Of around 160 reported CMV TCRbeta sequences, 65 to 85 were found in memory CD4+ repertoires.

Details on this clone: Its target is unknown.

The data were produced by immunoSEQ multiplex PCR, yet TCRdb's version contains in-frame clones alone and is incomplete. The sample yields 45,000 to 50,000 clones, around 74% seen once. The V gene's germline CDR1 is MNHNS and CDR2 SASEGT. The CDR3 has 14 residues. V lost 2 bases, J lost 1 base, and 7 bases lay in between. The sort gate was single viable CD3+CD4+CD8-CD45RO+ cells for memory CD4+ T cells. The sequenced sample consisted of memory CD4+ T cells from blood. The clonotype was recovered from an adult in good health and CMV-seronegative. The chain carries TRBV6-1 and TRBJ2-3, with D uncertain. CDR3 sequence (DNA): TGTGCCAGCAGTGAACAAGGTGGCACAGATACGCAGTATTTT. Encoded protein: CASSEQGGTDTQYF.